A single sample gave rise to the 10 T cell receptor beta chains below, sequenced in a study of shared clonotypes between healthy human individuals. Sequenced by immunoSEQ multiplex PCR; TCRdb stores in-frame clones only, minus some. The table includes more than 200,000 clones, approximately 65% detected once. The material sequenced was memory CD4+ T cells sorted from blood. The subset denotes: CD45RA-negative fraction. These receptor sequences come from a man younger than 45 in good health.

This clone was recorded a few times. This chain links TRBV29-1 with TRBJ1-3, with a tentative D call TRBD1 (6 bases). V was clipped by 4 bases and J by 6 bases, with 16 bases between them. Germline V gene data show CDR1 as SQVTM and CDR2 as ANQGSEA. The CDR3 spans 14 residues. The CDR3 DNA follows: TGCAGCGTTGGGGGGGTTGGGGGCGAAAACACCATATATTTT. It encodes CSVGGVGGENTIYF.

This clone was observed a handful of times. The chain recombines TRBV4-3 with TRBJ1-5; TRBD1 might be the D (5 bases). V lost 0 bases and J 1 base, leaving 10 bases between the germline ends. The germline V gene has CDR1 LGHNA and CDR2 YSLEER. This CDR3 is built from 16 residues. CDR3 sequence: CASSQDRDGSNQPQHF. CDR3 nucleotide sequence: TGCGCCAGCAGCCAAGACAGGGATGGCAGCAATCAGCCCCAGCATTTT.

The rearrangement joins TRBV6-1 to TRBJ2-3; D is unresolved. V gave up 7 bases and J gave up 0 bases, with 11 bases separating them. This CDR3 comprises 14 residues. CDR1 is MNHNS and CDR2 is SASEGT in the germline V gene. CDR3 sequence (DNA): TGTGCCAGCAACCCGACACGTAGCACAGATACGCAGTATTTT. Its translation: CASNPTRSTDTQYF.

As DNA, the CDR3 is TGCGCCAGCAGCTTGATTGGGAAAACCTACGAGCAGTACTTC. It specifies CASSLIGKTYEQYF. The chain recombines TRBV5-1 with TRBJ2-7; D gene unclear. The V gene's germline CDR1 is SGHRS and CDR2 YFSETQ. V lost 1 base and J 2 bases, leaving 10 bases between the germline ends. CDR3 length: 14 amino acids. The variable domain in full, with the rest retrieved from reference TRBV5-1 and TRBJ2-7, is KAGVTQTPRYLIKTRGQQVTLSCSPISGHRSVSWYQQTPGQGLQFLFEYFSETQRNKGNFPGRFSGRQFSNSRSEMNVSTLELGDSALYLCASSLIGKTYEQYFGPGTRLTVT.

This clone was recorded many times. The gene calls are TRBV5-1 and TRBJ2-3; perhaps TRBD1 as D (6 bases). The germline gives CDR1 SGHRS, CDR2 YFSETQ. Trimming stripped 1 base from V and 4 bases from J, with 13 bases between. This CDR3 has 15 residues. The CDR3 is CASSLNRAGSDTQYF. The CDR3, as DNA: TGCGCCAGCAGCTTGAACAGGGCGGGTTCAGATACGCAGTATTTT.

The gene calls are TRBV7-6 and TRBJ2-2, with D possibly matching TRBD2 (6 bases). Trimming cost V 5 bases and J 5 bases, with 15 bases left between them. The V gene's germline CDR1 is SGHVS and CDR2 FNYEAQ. The CDR3 sequence is 15 residues long. The CDR3 sequence: CASSRGNAGTGELFF. In DNA, the CDR3 is TGTGCCAGCAGCCGCGGCAACGCGGGGACCGGGGAGCTGTTTTTT.

This clone qualifies as medium-sized. The rearrangement links TRBV2 to TRBJ2-3; no definite D call. CDR3 length: 14 residues. V was trimmed by 4 bases and J by 2 bases, leaving 10 bases between them. Germline CDR1 reads SNHLY; CDR2 reads FYNNEI. The chain's CDR3 is CASSATLDTDTQYF. CDR3 DNA: TGTGCCAGCAGTGCTACACTGGACACAGATACGCAGTATTTT.

This chain links TRBV7-8 with TRBJ1-1, with a possible D match to TRBD1 (5 bases). CDR3 length: 14 residues. Per germline, CDR1 SGHVS and CDR2 FQNEAQ. V lost 5 bases and J 5 bases, leaving 15 bases between the germline ends. The CDR3 here is CASSTLRVGTEAFF. In nucleotides, the CDR3 is TGTGCCAGCAGCACCCTCAGGGTGGGTACTGAAGCTTTCTTT.

The rearrangement joins TRBV5-1 to TRBJ2-2, with TRBD2 matching over 7 bases. The length of the CDR3 is 14 residues. CDR1 and CDR2 (germline): SGHRS, YFSETQ. V trimming: 0 bases; J trimming: 10 bases; junction bases outside the gene matches: 6. CDR3 in DNA: TGCGCCAGCAGCTTGGGGCGGGAGTCGGCGGAGCTGTTTTTT. Translating it yields CASSLGRESAELFF.

The genes are TRBV4-2 and TRBJ2-7; D is unresolved. The germline V and J ends were trimmed by 0 bases and 6 bases, with 12 bases remaining between them. CDR3 size: 14 residues. The germline V gene encodes CDR1 LGHNA and CDR2 YNFKEQ. The CDR3 spells CASSQDVPRPEQYF. In nucleotides, the CDR3 is TGTGCCAGCAGCCAAGACGTCCCCCGACCCGAGCAGTACTTC.